This T cell receptor (beta chain) came from a study of blood T cell repertoires in COVID-19 (TCRdb year 2020). Study-wide context: Collaborator samples came from the United States, Italy and Spain and covered acute and convalescent phases of COVID-19. Where available, HLA class I and class II types were obtained from metadata supplied by the sample provider rather than from assay-based typing. Samples were obtained from the ongoing ImmuneRACE study (first 160 participants) and from over 1,000 subjects provided by 6 global collaborators. Deeply sampled blood TCRbeta repertoires from subjects exposed to, actively infected with, or recovered from COVID-19 were included in the dataset. The repertoires were released in a freely available public database intended as a resource for research on the immune response to SARS-CoV-2. A de-identified subject ID, COVID-19 status, age in years and sex were almost always included in the sample metadata. The material from the prospective study consisted of cDNA or gDNA derived from T cells, B-cell-depleted T cells, or PBMCs.

The collaborating institutions used their own protocols to collect whole blood in K2EDTA tubes. For TCRbeta analysis, collaborators shipped samples in one of three forms: frozen whole blood, isolated PBMCs, or DNA extracted from either of those sample types. The immunoSEQ Assay, a bias-controlled multiplex PCR, was used to amplify TCRbeta CDR3 regions from genomic DNA. As for the original processing: Nucleated cell counts per sample were estimated from amplification of reference gene primers within the assay. To quantify the absolute abundance of each unique TCRbeta CDR3 rearrangement, sequence reads were collapsed and filtered. For each sample, productive Simpson clonality was calculated by taking the square root of Simpson's diversity index across productive rearrangements. The table was pulled from immuneACCESS by TCRdb, which kept in-frame rearrangements only. Such tables lose some clones; where checked, under half of the loss comes from unresolved V genes, and the rest has no known cause. Clone size and V and J calls were adopted from that table, with D and trimming inferred from the DNA. The sample yields roughly 85,000 clones; approximately 90% were counted once. The top ten clonotypes cover 27% of the sample.

As to this clone: The target of this receptor is not known. One base away there is no much larger clone; base qualities are not given.

The paper's findings and limits, for the study overall: The quantity of clinical and demographic metadata differed by source and by participant and was supplied without curation.

The sequence was collected from a man aged 45-65 years with active or convalescent COVID-19. Sequencing used peripheral blood.

The DNA reads TGTGCCAGCAGCCTGGGACAGGGGAACACTGAAGCTTTCTTT. This sequence encodes CASSLGQGNTEAFF. Recombination connected TRBV3-1 (or the pseudogene TRBV3-2) to TRBJ1-1, and TRBD1 aligns with 9 junction nucleotides. The germline V end is reduced by 4 bases and the J end by 1 base; junction bases left unmatched: 1. Including the terminal cysteine and phenylalanine, the CDR3 comprises 14 residues. Only the CDR3 DNA is retained, 42 bases long and in frame from the first base. CDR1 and CDR2 are read off the germline V gene (reference sequence) as LGHDT and YNNKEL.